The 17 T cell receptor beta chains below were found in one sample sequenced in a study of vaccination and CD4 T cells after COVID-19. Oncomine TCR Beta short-read sequencing was applied to DNA from cultured CD4+ T cells. TCRdb ran MiXCR on the PCR reads and lists one entry per CDR3 protein. The sample has 6,000 to 8,000 distinct CDR3 sequences; around 39% are singletons. Treatment given: approximately nine-day PBMC culture with coronavirus spike peptide pools or control peptides (ViraFEST assay). These CD4+ T cells came from an unexposed donor, sampled before the COVID-19 pandemic (2011-2018). The antigens for these receptors are not known. The sequenced material came from CD4+ T cells from blood, cultured in vitro. The receptors derive from a human donor in good health.

The chain recombines TRBV20-1 with TRBJ2-1, with D possibly TRBD2 on 7 matching bases. Germline V gene lookup returns CDR1 DFQATT and CDR2 SNEGSKA (reference sequence). The CDR3 is 15 amino acids. V lost 4 bases and J lost 4, with 17 bases in between. For the CDR3, the DNA is TGCAGTGCTAAGCGCGGGGGCGGCGTATACAATGAGCAGTTCTTC. Translating it yields CSAKRGGGVYNEQFF.

This clonotype turned up a few times. The V gene is TRBV20-1, the J gene TRBJ1-5, with 7 nucleotides matching TRBD1. Germline assignment: CDR1 DFQATT and CDR2 SNEGSKA (reference sequence). This CDR3 contains 15 residues. V gave up 4 bases and J gave up 0 bases; unmatched junction bases: 6. CDR3 sequence: CSAKTGLSSNQPQHF. The CDR3 DNA sequence: TGCAGTGCTAAGACAGGGTTGTCTAGCAATCAGCCCCAGCATTTT.

This clonotype was picked up a small number of times. The chain combines TRBV6-1 with TRBJ1-5; D may be TRBD1 (5 bases). Germline assignment: CDR1 MNHNS and CDR2 SASEGT. V gave up 2 bases and J gave up 7 bases, with 12 bases separating them. This CDR3 is built from 14 residues. The CDR3 here is CASSEWGGNQPQHF. The CDR3 coding sequence is TGTGCCAGCAGTGAATGGGGGGGGAACCAGCCCCAGCATTTT.

This clonotype has only a few counts. The genes are TRBV24-1 and TRBJ1-2; 10 bases fit TRBD1. This CDR3 region has 17 residues. Germline-derived CDR1 and CDR2 are KGHDR and SFDVKD. Unmatched junction bases numbered 15, after V lost 3 bases and J lost 9 bases. The CDR3 loop reads CATSDTLGGQGPGSYTF. In nucleotides, the CDR3 is TGTGCCACCAGTGATACCCTCGGGGGACAGGGGCCGGGGAGCTACACCTTC.

The chain uses TRBV6-2 or TRBV6-3 and TRBJ1-5, with unresolved D. Germline CDR1 and CDR2: MNHEY and SVGEGT. This CDR3 region has 16 residues. The V and J ends lost 10 bases and 2 bases respectively, with 21 bases between them. This chain's CDR3 is CATSRGRITGNQPQHF. The DNA for the CDR3 is TGTGCCACATCCCGCGGGCGGATTACGGGCAATCAGCCCCAGCATTTT.

This clonotype was seen a few times. This chain uses TRBV19 with TRBJ2-7; D tentatively fits TRBD1 or TRBD2 (6 bases each). Per germline, CDR1 LNHDA and CDR2 SQIVND (reference sequence). The CDR3 is 15 amino acids. With 8 bases removed from V and 2 bases from J, the gap between germline ends came to 19 bases. The CDR3 DNA reads TGTGCCAGTCAGGACGTTTCGGGGGCCACCTACGAGCAGTACTTC. Translated: CASQDVSGATYEQYF.

This clonotype was seen a handful of times. The chain recombines TRBV20-1 with TRBJ1-5; TRBD1 matches 9 bases. From germline, CDR1 is DFQATT and CDR2 SNEGSKA (reference sequence). V was clipped by 5 bases and J by 6 bases; unmatched bases: 11. The CDR3 is 15 residues long. The CDR3 bases are TGCAGTGCTGGAGGCCCCGGGACAGGGAGTCAGCCCCAGCATTTT. Amino acids: CSAGGPGTGSQPQHF.

The genes are TRBV20-1 and TRBJ1-3; D gene ambiguous. Trimming removed 3 bases at V and 0 bases at J, with 9 bases between. Germline V gene data show CDR1 as DFQATT and CDR2 as SNEGSKA (reference sequence). This CDR3 spans 14 amino acids. The chain's CDR3 is CSASGSFSGNTIYF. The DNA for the CDR3 is TGCAGTGCTAGCGGCAGCTTCTCTGGAAACACCATATATTTT.

The rearrangement uses TRBV2 and TRBJ1-1, with D perhaps matching TRBD1 (6 bases). CDR1 is SNHLY, CDR2 FYNNEI, per germline. Between the trimmed V and J ends, which lost 6 bases and 11 bases, there was a span of 22 bases. The CDR3 contains 14 residues. This CDR3 reads CASSGGLVGGHAFF. The CDR3 bases are TGTGCCAGCAGCGGGGGGCTTGTTGGGGGGCACGCTTTCTTT.

This clonotype is medium-sized. This rearrangement joins TRBV6-2 or TRBV6-3 to TRBJ1-1; no clear D gene. The CDR3 runs 12 residues. V lost 2 bases, J lost 11 bases, and 12 bases lay in between. CDR1 and CDR2 from the germline V gene are MNHEY and SVGEGT. The CDR3 DNA follows: TGTGCCAGCAGTTACGAGGGCTTAGGGGCTTTCTTT. This sequence encodes CASSYEGLGAFF.

The chain is built from TRBV5-8 and TRBJ1-1; 7 bases agree with TRBD1. This CDR3 has 15 amino acids. Unmatched junction bases numbered 9, after V lost 2 bases and J lost 5 bases. In germline, CDR1 is SGHTS, CDR2 YDEGEE. The CDR3 protein is CASSFSRDRGTEAFF. The CDR3 region has the DNA TGTGCCAGCAGCTTCTCTCGGGACAGAGGAACTGAAGCTTTCTTT.

The sample holds a few counts of this clonotype. The V gene is TRBV6-1, the J gene TRBJ1-5, with a tentative D call TRBD1 (5 bases). There are 12 residues in the CDR3. Germline CDR1 is MNHNS and CDR2 is SASEGT. With 10 bases removed from V and 5 bases from J, the gap between germline ends came to 12 bases. The CDR3 is CATEDIHQPQHF. As DNA, the CDR3 is TGTGCCACCGAGGACATCCATCAGCCCCAGCATTTT.

A word on this clonotype: The missing conserved phenylalanine or tryptophan at the end of this CDR3 makes a read error likely. The chain uses TRBV20-1 and TRBJ2-5, with TRBD2 matching 8 bases. Trimming at V came to 6 bases and at J to 2 bases, leaving 5 bases not matched to a gene. CDR1 and CDR2 from the germline V gene are DFQATT and SNEGSKA (reference sequence). The CDR3 loop spans 13 amino acids. CDR3 region: CSALAGSQETQYL. The CDR3 DNA is TGCAGTGCATTAGCGGGGTCACAAGAGACCCAGTACTTA.

The CDR3 protein is CSAHQTGGRMTEAFF. Here the CDR3 DNA reads TGCAGTGCTCATCAAACAGGGGGGCGGATGACTGAAGCTTTCTTT. The V gene is TRBV20-1, the J gene TRBJ1-1; 8 nucleotides line up with TRBD1. CDR1 and CDR2 from the germline V gene are DFQATT and SNEGSKA (reference sequence). The CDR3 length is 15 residues. V lost 5 bases and J lost 5; bases outside the gene matches: 13.

The chain links TRBV6-2 or TRBV6-3 to TRBJ1-5; possible D gene TRBD1, 5 bases. There are 14 residues in the CDR3. CDR1 is MNHEY, CDR2 SVGEGT, per germline. With 6 bases removed from V and 6 bases from J, the gap between germline ends came to 15 bases. CDR3 protein: CASSYPSDSQPQHF. The CDR3 DNA reads TGTGCCAGCAGCTACCCTTCAGACAGTCAGCCCCAGCATTTT.

In its sample, this clonotype was seen a few times. This sequence joins TRBV28 and TRBJ1-2; no clear D gene. The CDR3 has 12 residues. V dropped 7 bases and J dropped 4 bases, with 10 bases sitting between them. Germline CDR1 reads MDHEN; CDR2 reads SYDVKM. In DNA, the CDR3 is TGTGCCAGCACAGGAACCGTCTATGGCTACACCTTC. Protein sequence: CASTGTVYGYTF.

The chain has TRBV7-2 and TRBJ2-1; weak D call: TRBD2 (6 bases). The CDR3 spans 16 residues. V gave up 5 bases and J gave up 1 base, with 15 bases separating them. Germline V gene sequence: CDR1 SGHTA, CDR2 FQGNSA. The CDR3 DNA reads TGTGCCAGCAGCCCCCGGGGGTTTAGGTCCTACAATGAGCAGTTCTTC. This encodes CASSPRGFRSYNEQFF.